What follows is one T cell receptor (beta chain) and its context. Its antigen is unknown. The data stem from a study of cytomegalovirus exposure and HLA in healthy donors. This PCR relied on a set of 60 Vbeta primers and 13 Jbeta primers. Authors' analysis steps: Counted up in a later analysis, unique TCR beta chains came to some 72 million, with about 10 million shared. Using immunoSEQ multiplex PCR, the repertoire was profiled, and TCRdb retains in-frame clones only, with some absent. Clone size and the V and J calls come from that table; the DNA yielded D and trimming. This table holds 150,000 or so clones, 70% to 85% found once. Study results and limitations: Prior analysis indicated that the majority of TCR beta V segments exhibited productivity approximately 87% or approximately 30% of the time.

V lost 5 bases and J lost 1, with 16 bases in between. Germline lookup yields CDR1 SGHAT and CDR2 FQNNGV. The CDR3 is 16 amino acids. V is TRBV11-2 and J is TRBJ2-3; D call uncertain. This receptor was obtained from a man aged 30-40 years in good health and CMV-seropositive. The sequencing input was PBMCs. Here the CDR3 reads CASSPFNFAGTDTQYF. In DNA, the CDR3 is TGTGCCAGCAGCCCCTTCAACTTCGCGGGCACAGATACGCAGTATTTT.